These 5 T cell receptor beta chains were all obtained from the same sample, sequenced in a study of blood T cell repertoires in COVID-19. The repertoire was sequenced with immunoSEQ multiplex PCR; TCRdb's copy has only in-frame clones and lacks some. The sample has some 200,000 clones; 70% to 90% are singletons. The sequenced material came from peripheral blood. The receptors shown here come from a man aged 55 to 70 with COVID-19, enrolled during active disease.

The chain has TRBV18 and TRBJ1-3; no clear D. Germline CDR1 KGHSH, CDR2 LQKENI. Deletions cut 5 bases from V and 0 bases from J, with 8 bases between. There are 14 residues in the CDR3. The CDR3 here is CASSEQVSGNTIYF. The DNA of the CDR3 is TGTGCCAGCTCAGAACAAGTCTCTGGAAACACCATATATTTT.

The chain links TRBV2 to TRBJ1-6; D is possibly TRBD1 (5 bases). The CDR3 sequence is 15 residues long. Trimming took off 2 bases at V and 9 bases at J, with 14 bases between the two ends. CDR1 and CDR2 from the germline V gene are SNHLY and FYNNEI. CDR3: CASSEKRGGSSPLHF. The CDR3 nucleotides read TGTGCCAGCAGTGAAAAGCGGGGGGGTAGTTCACCCCTCCACTTT.

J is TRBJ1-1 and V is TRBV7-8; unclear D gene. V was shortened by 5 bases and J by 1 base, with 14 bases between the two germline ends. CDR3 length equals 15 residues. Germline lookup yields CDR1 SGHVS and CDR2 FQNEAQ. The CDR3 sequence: CASSVVAETNTEAFF. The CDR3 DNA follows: TGTGCCAGCAGCGTCGTAGCGGAAACGAACACTGAAGCTTTCTTT.

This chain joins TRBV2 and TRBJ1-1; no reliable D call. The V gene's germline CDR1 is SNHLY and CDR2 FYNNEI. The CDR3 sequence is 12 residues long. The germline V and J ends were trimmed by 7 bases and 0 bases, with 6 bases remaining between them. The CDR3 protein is CASNSLNTEAFF. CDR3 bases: TGTGCCAGCAATAGCCTGAACACTGAAGCTTTCTTT. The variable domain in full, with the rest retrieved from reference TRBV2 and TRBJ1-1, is EPEVTQTPSHQVTQMGQEVILRCVPISNHLYFYWYRQILGQKVEFLVSFYNNEISEKSEIFDDQFSVERPDGSNFTLKIRSTKLEDSAMYFCASNSLNTEAFFGQGTRLTVV.

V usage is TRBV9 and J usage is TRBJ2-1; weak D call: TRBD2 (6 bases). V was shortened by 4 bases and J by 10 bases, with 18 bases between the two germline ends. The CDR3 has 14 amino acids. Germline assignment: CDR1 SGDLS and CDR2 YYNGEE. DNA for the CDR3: TGTGCCAGCAGCTTCGGGACTTCCATTGGGGAGCAGTTCTTC. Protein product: CASSFGTSIGEQFF.